This TCR beta chain was recovered during a study of blood T cell repertoires in COVID-19. In the original workflow: Estimated nucleated cell counts came from reference gene primer amplification. Some clones are missing from TCRdb's copy, which holds only in-frame ones; the method was immunoSEQ multiplex PCR. V, J and clone size derive from that table, while D and trimming were established from the DNA sequence. The data contain around 300,000 clones, approximately 86% of them singletons. The CDR3 extends over 13 amino acids. Trimming shortened V by 3 bases and J by 2 bases, and 8 bases separated the two germline ends.

Input material: peripheral blood. The clonotype originates from a woman in her 70s with COVID-19, enrolled during active disease. The J gene is TRBJ2-7, the V gene TRBV12-3 or TRBV12-4; D not certain. The CDR3, as DNA: TGTGCCAGCAGTTTCCCAGGCACCTACGAGCAGTACTTC. Its protein is CASSFPGTYEQYF.